The 25 T cell receptor beta chains given below trace back to one sample, sequenced in a study of OX40 agonist ivuxolimab in advanced cancers. Assay used: immunoSEQ multiplex PCR; TCRdb lists only in-frame clones, some missing. The table records around 58,000 clones, 75% to 90% of them present only once. Here the sequenced sample was CD4+ or CD8+ T cells sorted from blood, taken in a trial of the OX40 agonist ivuxolimab. These receptor sequences come from an adult with an advanced solid tumor such as melanoma, head and neck, liver or kidney cancer.

The rearrangement joins TRBV6-5 to TRBJ2-7, with 7 bases aligning to TRBD1. J was trimmed by 2 bases and V by 10 bases; bases with no gene match: 11. Per the germline V gene, CDR1 is MNHEY and CDR2 is SVGAGI. The CDR3 totals 14 residues. DNA of the CDR3: TGTGCCACCCGGGACAGCCTTTCCCCCTACGAGCAGTACTTC. Protein product: CATRDSLSPYEQYF.

This chain uses TRBV19 with TRBJ1-5, with D possibly being TRBD1 (5 bases). Germline values: CDR1 LNHDA, CDR2 SQIVND (reference sequence). V lost 8 bases to trimming and J lost 6 bases, with 11 bases between them. The CDR3 sequence is 12 residues long. DNA for the CDR3: TGTGCCAGTGGGCTTGGGGGTCAGCCCCAGCATTTT. Residues: CASGLGGQPQHF.

On this clone: One end of the junction varies from germline; a read error may be responsible. V is TRBV29-1 and J is TRBJ2-1; the D gene could be TRBD1 or TRBD2 (5 bases each). The CDR3 is 14 residues long. Germline CDR1 and CDR2: SQVTM and ANQGSEA. DNA of the CDR3: TGCAGCGTTCAAGACACCGGGGCTCCCAATGAGCAGTTCTTC. Its protein is CSVQDTGAPNEQFF.

V is TRBV28 and J is TRBJ1-1; 9 nucleotides line up with TRBD1. The V gene's germline CDR1 is MDHEN and CDR2 SYDVKM. The V and J ends lost 4 bases and 4 bases, in that order; junction bases with no gene match: 7. CDR3 length: 15 amino acids. The CDR3 protein is CASSSGDRAGTEAFF. As DNA, the CDR3 is TGTGCCAGCAGTTCGGGGGACAGGGCGGGCACTGAAGCTTTCTTT.

V and J are TRBV27 and TRBJ1-2, with D unclear. Per the germline V gene, CDR1 is MNHEY and CDR2 is SMNVEV (reference sequence). The CDR3 is 14 residues long. The germline V and J ends were trimmed by 8 bases and 0 bases, with 13 bases remaining between them. The CDR3 reads CASGIRTANYGYTF. The CDR3, as DNA: TGTGCCAGCGGTATAAGGACCGCTAACTATGGCTACACCTTC.

V and J are TRBV6-4 and TRBJ2-1; perhaps TRBD2 as D (7 bases). Trimming removed 4 bases from V and 7 bases from J, with 11 bases in between. CDR3 length equals 13 residues. Germline values: CDR1 MRHNA, CDR2 SNTAGT. The CDR3 loop reads CASSVGGLNEQFF. Written as DNA, the CDR3 is TGTGCCAGCAGTGTGGGGGGGCTTAATGAGCAGTTCTTC.

The genes are TRBV7-6 and TRBJ2-2; tentatively, D is TRBD1 (6 bases). Trimming took off 6 bases at V and 1 base at J, with 15 bases between the two ends. Germline V lookup: CDR1 SGHVS, CDR2 FNYEAQ. The CDR3 runs 16 residues. This chain's CDR3 is CASRPTGTWNTGELFF. The CDR3, as DNA: TGTGCCAGCAGGCCCACCGGGACATGGAACACCGGGGAGCTGTTTTTT. The whole variable domain, remainder taken from reference TRBV7-6 and TRBJ2-2, is GAGVSQSPRYKVTKRGQDVALRCDPISGHVSLYWYRQALGQGPEFLTYFNYEAQQDKSGLPNDRFSAERPEGSISTLTIQRTEQRDSAMYRCASRPTGTWNTGELFFGEGSRLTVL.

J is TRBJ1-1 and V is TRBV19, with D possibly TRBD1 on 6 matching bases. CDR3 size: 12 residues. Germline V gives CDR1 LNHDA, CDR2 SQIVND (reference sequence). Trimming shortened V by 6 bases and J by 6 bases, and 11 bases separated the two germline ends. The DNA for the CDR3 is TGTGCCAGTAGACTTCGACAGGCTGAAGCTTTCTTT. It is translated as CASRLRQAEAFF.

The chain links TRBV6-5 to TRBJ1-1; D is perhaps TRBD1 (5 bases). The length of the CDR3 is 12 residues. V dropped 2 bases and J dropped 8 bases, with 9 bases sitting between them. Germline V gives CDR1 MNHEY, CDR2 SVGAGI. In nucleotides, the CDR3 is TGTGCCAGCAGTTACCAGGGTTCGGAAGCTTTCTTT. Its translation: CASSYQGSEAFF.

This clone was detected once. This CDR3 is CASSYFGGRNQETQYF. DNA of the CDR3: TGTGCCAGCAGTTACTTTGGGGGACGGAATCAAGAGACCCAGTACTTC. This chain joins TRBV6-5 and TRBJ2-5; perhaps D is TRBD1 or TRBD2 (5 bases each). This CDR3 spans 16 amino acids. Looked up from germline, CDR1 is MNHEY and CDR2 is SVGAGI. Trimming pared 1 base from V and 2 bases from J, leaving 14 bases between.

This clone has only one observation. The V call is TRBV6-5, the J call TRBJ1-2, with D tentatively TRBD1 (5 bases). This CDR3 comprises 16 residues. Germline V gene lookup returns CDR1 MNHEY and CDR2 SVGAGI. Trimming shortened V by 2 bases and J by 6 bases, and 19 bases separated the two germline ends. The CDR3 DNA is TGTGCCAGCAGTTACGGGGCAGGGAAATTAAATGATGGCTACACCTTC. This gives the protein CASSYGAGKLNDGYTF.

This clone was counted once. The chain is built from TRBV7-9 and TRBJ2-1; tentatively, D is TRBD2 (7 bases). V lost 1 base and J 0 bases, leaving 10 bases between the germline ends. Germline assignment: CDR1 SEHNR and CDR2 FQNEAQ (reference sequence). This CDR3 contains 16 residues. CDR3 residues: CASSLGEGVSYNEQFF. CDR3 DNA: TGTGCCAGCAGCTTAGGGGAGGGGGTCTCCTACAATGAGCAGTTCTTC.

The CDR3 DNA is TGTGCCAGCAGCTTGGACCCGGGGACCCAGTACTTC. It codes for CASSLDPGTQYF. The V call is TRBV7-6, the J call TRBJ2-5, with no clear D. This CDR3 comprises 12 residues. V lost 3 bases and J lost 7, with 9 bases in between. The germline V gene has CDR1 SGHVS and CDR2 FNYEAQ. Variable domain in full (rest from reference TRBV7-6 and TRBJ2-5): GAGVSQSPRYKVTKRGQDVALRCDPISGHVSLYWYRQALGQGPEFLTYFNYEAQQDKSGLPNDRFSAERPEGSISTLTIQRTEQRDSAMYRCASSLDPGTQYFGPGTRLLVL.

The chain employs TRBV27 and TRBJ2-7; 10 nucleotides agree with TRBD2. After removal of 6 bases from V and 4 bases from J, the junction contained 12 bases not matched to a gene. This CDR3 contains 16 residues. Per the germline V gene, CDR1 is MNHEY and CDR2 is SMNVEV (reference sequence). For the CDR3, the DNA is TGTGCCAGCAGGACGGGGTGGAGCGGGGGGGATTACGAGCAGTACTTC. It specifies CASRTGWSGGDYEQYF.

This chain links TRBV2 with TRBJ2-5; TRBD2 matches 7 bases. V was pared by 8 bases and J by 1 base, with 4 bases of the junction left unmatched. This CDR3 region has 13 residues. CDR1 is SNHLY, CDR2 FYNNEI, per germline. CDR3 nucleotide sequence: TGTGCCAGCTCGGGGGGAACCCAAGAGACCCAGTACTTC. It encodes CASSGGTQETQYF.

This chain connects TRBV19 to TRBJ2-7; the D is unclear. V was cut by 3 bases and J by 7 bases, with 13 bases left in between. The CDR3 is made up of 13 amino acids. Germline values: CDR1 LNHDA, CDR2 SQIVND (reference sequence). CDR3 protein: CASSIGLPAEQYF. DNA for the CDR3: TGTGCCAGTAGTATCGGATTACCGGCGGAGCAGTACTTC.

This chain uses TRBV19 with TRBJ2-7; D perhaps matches TRBD1 (5 bases). This CDR3 comprises 13 residues. From germline, CDR1 is LNHDA and CDR2 SQIVND (reference sequence). V was cut by 6 bases and J by 5 bases, with 14 bases left in between. The CDR3 DNA reads as TGTGCCAGTAGCCAAGGGGTGGCCCACGAGCAGTACTTC. Its protein is CASSQGVAHEQYF. Full variable domain (outside the CDR3, taken from reference TRBV19 and TRBJ2-7): DGGITQSPKYLFRKEGQNVTLSCEQNLNHDAMYWYRQDPGQGLRLIYYSQIVNDFQKGDIAEGYSVSREKKESFPLTVTSAQKNPTAFYLCASSQGVAHEQYFGPGTRLTVT.

CDR3 loop: CSVEDGAVSYEQFF. In nucleotides, the CDR3 is TGCAGCGTTGAAGATGGGGCGGTGTCGTATGAGCAGTTCTTC. The J gene is TRBJ2-1, the V gene TRBV29-1, with a tentative D call TRBD1 (5 bases). CDR3 length equals 14 residues. Between the trimmed V and J ends, which lost 0 bases and 8 bases, there was a span of 14 bases. Germline loops: CDR1 SQVTM, CDR2 ANQGSEA.

V and J are TRBV2 and TRBJ1-1; no definite D call. The CDR3 covers 11 residues. The V gene's germline CDR1 is SNHLY and CDR2 FYNNEI. The V and J ends lost 6 bases and 9 bases respectively, with 11 bases between them. The CDR3 loop reads CASRPTLQAFF. The CDR3 DNA reads TGTGCCAGCAGACCGACCCTGCAAGCTTTCTTT.

This clone was detected a few times. This chain joins TRBV5-4 and TRBJ1-1, with 7 bases identical to TRBD1. The V gene end was trimmed by 5 bases and the J gene end by 1 base; junction bases not matched to a gene: 2. Germline V CDR1 and CDR2: SGHNT, YYREEE (reference sequence). The CDR3 is 13 residues long. CDR3 DNA sequence: TGTGCCAGCAGAGGACAGGAGAACACTGAAGCTTTCTTT. This codes for CASRGQENTEAFF.

The J gene is TRBJ1-1, the V gene TRBV6-1, with TRBD1 as a possible D gene (5 bases). Trimming stripped 6 bases from V and 5 bases from J, with 16 bases between. CDR1 is MNHNS and CDR2 is SASEGT in the germline V gene. The CDR3 contains 14 residues. The CDR3, as DNA: TGTGCCAGCAGCCAGCGAGAGGGGAGGACTGAAGCTTTCTTT. This codes for CASSQREGRTEAFF.

This chain connects TRBV9 to TRBJ2-3; 8 nucleotides agree with TRBD1. Germline trimming cut 4 bases from V and 1 base from J; bases unmatched to any gene: 2. CDR3 length: 14 residues. Germline V gene lookup returns CDR1 SGDLS and CDR2 YYNGEE. The CDR3 nucleotides are TGTGCCAGCAGCTGGGGACAGGGCACAGATACGCAGTATTTT. It is translated as CASSWGQGTDTQYF. Looking up the rest from reference TRBV9 and TRBJ2-3 gives the full variable domain: DSGVTQTPKHLITATGQRVTLRCSPRSGDLSVYWYQQSLDQGLQFLIQYYNGEERAKGNILERFSAQQFPDLHSELNLSSLELGDSALYFCASSWGQGTDTQYFGPGTRLTVL.

The chain carries TRBV2 and TRBJ2-2; TRBD1 or TRBD2 may be the D gene (6 bases each). The CDR3 contains 13 residues. From germline, CDR1 is SNHLY and CDR2 FYNNEI. Deletions cut 7 bases from V and 6 bases from J, with 12 bases between. Here the CDR3 reads CASKGGPPGELFF. CDR3 DNA: TGTGCCAGCAAAGGGGGGCCCCCCGGGGAGCTGTTTTTT. The full variable domain, its missing parts supplied by reference TRBV2 and TRBJ2-2, is EPEVTQTPSHQVTQMGQEVILRCVPISNHLYFYWYRQILGQKVEFLVSFYNNEISEKSEIFDDQFSVERPDGSNFTLKIRSTKLEDSAMYFCASKGGPPGELFFGEGSRLTVL.

V and J are TRBV28 and TRBJ2-2, with TRBD1 matching over 9 bases. Germline V gives CDR1 MDHEN, CDR2 SYDVKM. The CDR3 spans 15 residues. Trimming took 6 bases from V and 4 from J; bases not matched to a gene: 6. The DNA of the CDR3 is TGTGCCAGCAGCCACAGGGGGCGGGTCACCGGGGAGCTGTTTTTT. It is translated as CASSHRGRVTGELFF.

The chain links TRBV6-4 to TRBJ1-2; D gene unclear. In germline, CDR1 is MRHNA, CDR2 SNTAGT. The V end was cut by 0 bases, the J end by 4 bases, with 9 bases between. CDR3 length: 14 residues. The CDR3 DNA reads TGTGCCAGCAGTGACTCTTCCGGGTTCTATGGCTACACCTTC. This encodes CASSDSSGFYGYTF.